This record looks at one TCR beta chain sequence and its context. This CDR3 is 14 amino acids long. The germline V gene has CDR1 SEHNR and CDR2 FQNEAQ (reference sequence). The ends were cut back, 3 bases at V and 4 bases at J, with 12 bases in the middle. The method was immunoSEQ multiplex PCR; TCRdb's version includes in-frame clones alone and lacks a portion of them. The sample lists approximately 1,500,000 clones, 98% occurring once. The data belong to a study of shared clonotypes between healthy human individuals. This TCR derives from a man aged 25-40 years in good health. The sequenced material came from naive CD4+ T cells sorted from blood. The subset is: CD45RA+ positively selected. The V and J genes are TRBV7-9 and TRBJ1-1; D might be TRBD1 (5 bases). In nucleotides, the CDR3 is TGTGCCAGCAGCTTCCACACCCAGGGCACTGAAGCTTTCTTT. This codes for CASSFHTQGTEAFF.